This T cell receptor beta chain was documented in a study of cytomegalovirus exposure and HLA in healthy donors. 60 Vbeta and 13 Jbeta primers were used in PCR. Libraries were prepared by immunoSEQ multiplex PCR; TCRdb keeps only in-frame clonotypes and omits some of them. Of about 120,000 clones listed, around 74% were seen once; the top ten hold about 32%. Healthy bone marrow donors made up the donor group. Germline CDR1 is MRHNA and CDR2 is SNTAGT. CDR3 length equals 15 residues. Trimming removed 0 bases from V and 6 bases from J; junction bases left unmatched: 1. The receptor was derived from a man aged 55 to 70 in good health and CMV-seropositive. The rearrangement uses TRBV6-4 and TRBJ2-7, with 14 bases that match TRBD2. The sequencing input was PBMCs. The CDR3 sequence: CASSDSTSGGAEQYF. Written as DNA, the CDR3 is TGTGCCAGCAGTGACTCGACTAGCGGGGGGGCCGAGCAGTACTTC.